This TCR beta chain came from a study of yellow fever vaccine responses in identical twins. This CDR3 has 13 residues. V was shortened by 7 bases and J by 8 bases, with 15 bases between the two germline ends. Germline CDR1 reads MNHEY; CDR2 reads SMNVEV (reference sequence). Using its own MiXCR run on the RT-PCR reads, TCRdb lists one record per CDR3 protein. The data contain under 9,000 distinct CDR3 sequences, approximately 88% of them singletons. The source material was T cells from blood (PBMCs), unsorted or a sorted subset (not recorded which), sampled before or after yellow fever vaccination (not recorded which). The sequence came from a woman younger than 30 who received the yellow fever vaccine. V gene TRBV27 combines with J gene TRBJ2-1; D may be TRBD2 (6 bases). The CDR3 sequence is CASTSILADEQFF. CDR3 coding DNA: TGTGCCAGCACCTCAATACTAGCCGATGAGCAGTTCTTC.